This T cell receptor beta chain was captured by sequencing in a study of blood T cell repertoires in COVID-19. The CDR3 loop spans 16 amino acids. V gave up 4 bases and J gave up 1 base; unmatched junction bases: 7. The V gene's germline CDR1 is LGHDT and CDR2 YNNKEL (reference sequence). Source study methods: The authors estimated nucleated cell counts from reference gene primer amplification. TCRdb's table, derived via immunoSEQ multiplex PCR, lists solely in-frame clones and lacks some. V, J and clone size are those of that table, while D and trimming were read from the DNA. The table lists 220,000 or so clones, over 75% of them singletons.

The chain joins TRBV3-1 (or the pseudogene TRBV3-2) to TRBJ2-3; TRBD2 aligns across 8 bases. This sequence was found in a woman between 18 and 30 years old in a cohort exposed to, infected with or recovered from COVID-19 (not recorded which). Material: PBMCs or T cells enriched from blood (not recorded which). The CDR3 DNA reads TGTGCCAGCAGCCTGCTCTTAGCGGGACGCACAGATACGCAGTATTTT. This encodes CASSLLLAGRTDTQYF.